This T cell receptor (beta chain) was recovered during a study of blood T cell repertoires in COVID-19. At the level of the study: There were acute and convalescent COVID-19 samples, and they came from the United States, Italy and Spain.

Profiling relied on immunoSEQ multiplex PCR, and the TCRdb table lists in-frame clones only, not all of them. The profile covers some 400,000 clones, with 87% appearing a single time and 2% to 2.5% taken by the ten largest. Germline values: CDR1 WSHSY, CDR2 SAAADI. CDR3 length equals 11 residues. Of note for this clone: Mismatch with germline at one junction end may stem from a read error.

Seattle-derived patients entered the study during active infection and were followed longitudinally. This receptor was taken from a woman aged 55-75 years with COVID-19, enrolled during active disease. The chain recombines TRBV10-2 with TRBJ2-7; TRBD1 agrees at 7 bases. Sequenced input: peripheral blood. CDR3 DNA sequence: TGCGCCAGCAGTGACGACAGGGTATCTGACTTC. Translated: CASSDDRVSDF.